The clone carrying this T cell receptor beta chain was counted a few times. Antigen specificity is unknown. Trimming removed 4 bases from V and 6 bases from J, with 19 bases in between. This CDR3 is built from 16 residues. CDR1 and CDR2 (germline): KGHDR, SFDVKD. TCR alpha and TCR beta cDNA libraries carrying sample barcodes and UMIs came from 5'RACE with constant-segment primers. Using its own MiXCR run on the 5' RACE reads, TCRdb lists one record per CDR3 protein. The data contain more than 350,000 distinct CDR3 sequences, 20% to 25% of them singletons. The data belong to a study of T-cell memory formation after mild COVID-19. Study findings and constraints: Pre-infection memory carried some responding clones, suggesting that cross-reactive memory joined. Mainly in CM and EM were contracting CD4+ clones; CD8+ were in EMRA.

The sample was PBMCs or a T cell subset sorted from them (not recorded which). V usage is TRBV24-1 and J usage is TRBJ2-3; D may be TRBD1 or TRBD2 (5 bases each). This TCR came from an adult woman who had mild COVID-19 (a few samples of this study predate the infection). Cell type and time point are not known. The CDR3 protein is CATSDPRGPELDTQYF. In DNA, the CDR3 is TGTGCCACCAGTGACCCGAGGGGACCAGAGTTGGATACGCAGTATTTT.